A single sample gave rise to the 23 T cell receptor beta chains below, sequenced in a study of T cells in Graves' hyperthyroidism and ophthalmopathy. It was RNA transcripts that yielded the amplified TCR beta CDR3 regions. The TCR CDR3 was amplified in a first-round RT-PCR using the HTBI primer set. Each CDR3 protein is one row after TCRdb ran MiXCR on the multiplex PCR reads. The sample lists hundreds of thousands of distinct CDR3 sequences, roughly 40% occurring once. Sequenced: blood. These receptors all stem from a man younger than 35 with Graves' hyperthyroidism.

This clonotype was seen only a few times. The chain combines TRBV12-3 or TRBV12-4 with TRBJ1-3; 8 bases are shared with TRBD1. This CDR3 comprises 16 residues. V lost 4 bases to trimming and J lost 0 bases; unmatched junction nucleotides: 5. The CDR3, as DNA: TGTGCCAGCAGTTCACGCGGGACAGGCTCTGGAAACACCATATATTTT. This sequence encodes CASSSRGTGSGNTIYF.

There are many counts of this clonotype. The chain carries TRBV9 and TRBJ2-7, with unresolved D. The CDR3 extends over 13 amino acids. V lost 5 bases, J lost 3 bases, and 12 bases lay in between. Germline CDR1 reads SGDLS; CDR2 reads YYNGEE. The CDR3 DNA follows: TGTGCCAGCAGTGTCGGACCGAGCTACGAGCAGTACTTC. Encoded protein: CASSVGPSYEQYF.

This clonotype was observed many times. The CDR3 DNA reads TGCAGTGCTAGTTTCGGAGGTCAGCCCCAGCATTTT. Translating it yields CSASFGGQPQHF. This chain links TRBV20-1 with TRBJ1-5; D gene unclear. The CDR3 spans 12 residues. Per the germline V gene, CDR1 is DFQATT and CDR2 is SNEGSKA (reference sequence). Trimming left V 3 bases short and J 6 bases short, with 9 bases between.

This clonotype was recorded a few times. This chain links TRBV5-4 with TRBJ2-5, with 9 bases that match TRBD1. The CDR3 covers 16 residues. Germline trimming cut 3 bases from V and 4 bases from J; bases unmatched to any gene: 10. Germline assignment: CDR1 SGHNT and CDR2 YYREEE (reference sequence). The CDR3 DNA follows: TGTGCCAGCAGCTATTCTGGGACAGGGAAGGGAGAGACCCAGTACTTC. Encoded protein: CASSYSGTGKGETQYF.

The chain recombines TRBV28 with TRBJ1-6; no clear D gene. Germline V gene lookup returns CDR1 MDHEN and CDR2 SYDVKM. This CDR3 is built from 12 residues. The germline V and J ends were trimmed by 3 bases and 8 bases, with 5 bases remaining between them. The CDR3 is CASSFPHSPLHF. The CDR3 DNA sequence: TGTGCCAGCAGTTTCCCCCATTCACCCCTCCACTTT.

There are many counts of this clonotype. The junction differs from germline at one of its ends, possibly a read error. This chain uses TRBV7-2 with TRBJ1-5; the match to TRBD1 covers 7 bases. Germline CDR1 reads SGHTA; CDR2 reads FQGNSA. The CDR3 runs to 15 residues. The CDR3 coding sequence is TGTGCCAGCAGTTTAGACAGGGCGACGCATCAGCCCCAGCATTTT. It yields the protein CASSLDRATHQPQHF.

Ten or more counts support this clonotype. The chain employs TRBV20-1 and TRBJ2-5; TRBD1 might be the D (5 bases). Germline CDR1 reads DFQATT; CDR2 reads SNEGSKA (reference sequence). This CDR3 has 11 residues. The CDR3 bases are TGCAGCGCCAGACAGCAAGAGACCCAGTACTTC. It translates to CSARQQETQYF.

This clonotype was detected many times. Here the CDR3 reads CASSDGPVGGYTF. The CDR3 region has the DNA TGTGCCAGCAGCGACGGGCCCGTGGGGGGCTACACCTTC. The V and J genes are TRBV5-4 and TRBJ1-2; the D is unclear. V gave up 4 bases and J gave up 8 bases, with 15 bases separating them. The CDR3 runs to 13 residues. Germline V gives CDR1 SGHNT, CDR2 YYREEE (reference sequence).

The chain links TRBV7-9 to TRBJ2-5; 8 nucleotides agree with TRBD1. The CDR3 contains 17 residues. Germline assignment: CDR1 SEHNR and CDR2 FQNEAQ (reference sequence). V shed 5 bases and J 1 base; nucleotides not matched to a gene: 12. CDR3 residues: CASSPARTGSRQETQYF. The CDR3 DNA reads TGTGCCAGCAGCCCAGCCCGGACAGGGAGTCGCCAAGAGACCCAGTACTTC.

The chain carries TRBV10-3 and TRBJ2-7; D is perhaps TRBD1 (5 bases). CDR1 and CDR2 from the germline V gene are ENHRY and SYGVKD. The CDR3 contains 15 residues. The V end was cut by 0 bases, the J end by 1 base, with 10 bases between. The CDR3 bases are TGTGCCATCAGTGAGTCTAACAGGCGGTCCTACGAGCAGTACTTC. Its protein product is CAISESNRRSYEQYF.

The DNA of the CDR3 is TGTGCCAGCTCACCACCGGGTAGCGGGAGAGTCGAGCAGTACTTC. Its translation is CASSPPGSGRVEQYF. The J gene is TRBJ2-7, the V gene TRBV7-6; 9 nucleotides align to TRBD2. The germline V gene has CDR1 SGHVS and CDR2 FNYEAQ. After removal of 8 bases from V and 6 bases from J, the junction contained 14 bases not matched to a gene. The CDR3 is 15 amino acids.

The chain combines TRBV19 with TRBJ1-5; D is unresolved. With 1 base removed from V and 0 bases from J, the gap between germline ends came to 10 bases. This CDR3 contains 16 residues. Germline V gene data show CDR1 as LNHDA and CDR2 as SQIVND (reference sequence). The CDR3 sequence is CASSIVGTYSNQPQHF. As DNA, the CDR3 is TGTGCCAGTAGTATAGTGGGAACCTATAGCAATCAGCCCCAGCATTTT.

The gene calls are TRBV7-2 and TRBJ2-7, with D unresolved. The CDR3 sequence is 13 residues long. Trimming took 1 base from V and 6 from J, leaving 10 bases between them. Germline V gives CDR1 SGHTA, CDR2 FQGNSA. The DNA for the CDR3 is TGTGCCAGCAGCTTAGGCCCCTCTCGCGAGCAGTACTTC. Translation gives CASSLGPSREQYF.

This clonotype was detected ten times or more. The CDR3 here is CASYDNYGYTF. The CDR3 coding sequence is TGTGCCAGTTATGACAACTATGGCTACACCTTC. The chain is built from TRBV19 and TRBJ1-2; D uncertain. V was trimmed by 8 bases and J by 2 bases, leaving 6 bases between them. This CDR3 is built from 11 residues. CDR1 is LNHDA and CDR2 is SQIVND in the germline V gene (reference sequence).

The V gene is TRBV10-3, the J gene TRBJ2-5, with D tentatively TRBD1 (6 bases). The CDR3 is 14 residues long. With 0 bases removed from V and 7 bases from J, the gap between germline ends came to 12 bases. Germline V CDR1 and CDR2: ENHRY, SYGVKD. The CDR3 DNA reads TGTGCCATCAGTGAGTCGAATGGCAGGGGGACCCAGTACTTC. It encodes CAISESNGRGTQYF.

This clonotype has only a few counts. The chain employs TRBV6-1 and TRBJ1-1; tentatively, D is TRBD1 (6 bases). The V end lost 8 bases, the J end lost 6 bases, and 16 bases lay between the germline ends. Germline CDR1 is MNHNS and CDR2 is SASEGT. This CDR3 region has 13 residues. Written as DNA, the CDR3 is TGTGCCAGCGCGGGGGCCTCCAGAGCTGAAGCTTTCTTT. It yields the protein CASAGASRAEAFF.

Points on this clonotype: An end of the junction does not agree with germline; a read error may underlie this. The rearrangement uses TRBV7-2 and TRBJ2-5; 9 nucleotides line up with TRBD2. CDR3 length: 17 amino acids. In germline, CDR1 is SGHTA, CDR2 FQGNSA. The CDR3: CASSVTSGALQGETQYF. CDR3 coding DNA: TGTGCCAGCAGCGTGACTAGCGGCGCTCTCCAGGGAGAGACCCAGTACTTT.

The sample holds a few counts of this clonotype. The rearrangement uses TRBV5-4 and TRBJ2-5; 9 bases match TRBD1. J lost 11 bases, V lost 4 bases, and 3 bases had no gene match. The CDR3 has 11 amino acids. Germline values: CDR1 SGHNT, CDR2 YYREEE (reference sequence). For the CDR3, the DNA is TGTGCCAGCAGCACCGGGACAGGGCAGTACTTC. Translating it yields CASSTGTGQYF.

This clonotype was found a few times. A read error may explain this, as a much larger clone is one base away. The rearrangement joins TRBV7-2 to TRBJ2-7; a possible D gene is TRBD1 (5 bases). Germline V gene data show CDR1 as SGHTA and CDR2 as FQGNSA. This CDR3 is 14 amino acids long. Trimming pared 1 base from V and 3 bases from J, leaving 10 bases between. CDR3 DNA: TGTGCCAGCAGCTTAGGCGGACACTTCTACGAGCAGTACTTC. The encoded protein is CASSLGGHFYEQYF.

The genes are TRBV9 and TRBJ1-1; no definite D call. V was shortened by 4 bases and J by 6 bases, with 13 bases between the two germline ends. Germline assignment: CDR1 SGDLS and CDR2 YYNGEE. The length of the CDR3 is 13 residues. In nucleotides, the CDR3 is TGTGCCAGCAGCCAAGATAAGCGTGCTGAAGCTTTCTTT. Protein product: CASSQDKRAEAFF.

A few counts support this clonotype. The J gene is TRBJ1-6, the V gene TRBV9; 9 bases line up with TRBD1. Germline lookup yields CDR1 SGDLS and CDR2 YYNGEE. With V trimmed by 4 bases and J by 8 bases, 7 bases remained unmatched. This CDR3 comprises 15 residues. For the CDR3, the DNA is TGTGCCAGCAGCCAAGGGACAGGGCAGTATTCACCCCTCCACTTT. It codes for CASSQGTGQYSPLHF.

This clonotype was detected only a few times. The CDR3 region is CSAPDRQGLEKLFF. Written as DNA, the CDR3 is TGCAGTGCCCCCGACAGGCAAGGGCTTGAAAAACTGTTTTTT. The chain is built from TRBV20-1 and TRBJ1-4; a possible D gene is TRBD1 (6 bases). The V end was cut by 6 bases, the J end by 7 bases, with 18 bases between. Germline V gene sequence: CDR1 DFQATT, CDR2 SNEGSKA (reference sequence). CDR3 size: 14 residues.

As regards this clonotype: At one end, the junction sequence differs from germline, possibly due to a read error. In nucleotides, the CDR3 is TGTGCCAGCAGTGAATATCACAACACTGAAGCTTTC. Protein sequence: CASSEYHNTEAF. This sequence joins TRBV25-1 and TRBJ2-6; D gene uncertain. The germline V gene encodes CDR1 MGHDK and CDR2 SYGVNS. This CDR3 is 12 amino acids long.